Below, one T cell receptor (beta chain) is given with its context. Antigen: not known. The CDR3 consists of 14 residues. Germline-derived CDR1 and CDR2 are SNHLY and FYNNEI. V shed 4 bases and J shed 4 bases, with 13 bases lying between them. It was with a sample-barcoded 5' primer and a J-beta primer mix that a second PCR of roughly 6 to 12 cycles was run. TCRdb re-analysed the 5' RACE reads in MiXCR, keeping a single row per CDR3 protein. Here the sample spans some 1.4 million distinct CDR3 sequences, about 43% being singletons. The sample comes from a study of blood T cells in healthy people across ages. Study-wide results and caveats: With age, beta diversity per million T cells declined roughly linearly, significantly by 35 to 40. Diversity figures based on one million T cells were deemed too low.

The chain joins TRBV2 to TRBJ1-2; no clear D gene. The clonotype was recovered from a woman younger than 35 in good health. The sample consisted of blood. Written as DNA, the CDR3 is TGTGCCAGCAGTGCTGACCGAGAAGTCTATGGCTACACCTTC. It is translated as CASSADREVYGYTF.